The 17 T cell receptor beta chains below come from one sample, sequenced in a study of blood T cell repertoires in COVID-19. Using immunoSEQ multiplex PCR, the repertoire was profiled, and TCRdb retains in-frame clones only, with some absent. The data show a few hundred thousand clones, with roughly 83% seen just once and about 4.6% held by the top ten. The specimen sequenced was peripheral blood. The receptors stem from a man in his 60s who had recovered from COVID-19.

The chain links TRBV27 to TRBJ2-7; 7 bases match TRBD1. The CDR3 covers 15 residues. The germline gives CDR1 MNHEY, CDR2 SMNVEV (reference sequence). V gave up 5 bases and J gave up 3 bases; unmatched junction bases: 10. The CDR3 protein is CASSIQGLSFYEQYF. The CDR3 DNA is TGTGCCAGCAGTATACAGGGGTTAAGCTTCTACGAGCAGTACTTC.

J is TRBJ1-3 and V is TRBV30, with 8 positions matching TRBD1. With 2 bases clipped from V and 2 bases from J, the junction kept 2 bases outside the gene matches. CDR1 is GTSNPN, CDR2 SVGIG, per germline (reference sequence). The CDR3 has 14 residues. CDR3 DNA sequence: TGTGCCTGGAGTTTGGACAGGGCTGGAAACACCATATATTTT. It translates to CAWSLDRAGNTIYF.

The chain carries TRBV6-5 and TRBJ1-1; a weak D match, TRBD1 (5 bases). This CDR3 has 13 residues. Trimming removed 6 bases from V and 4 bases from J, with 12 bases in between. Germline values: CDR1 MNHEY, CDR2 SVGAGI. The CDR3 loop is CASSIKGVTEAFF. CDR3 DNA: TGTGCCAGCAGCATCAAAGGGGTCACTGAAGCTTTCTTT.

The V and J genes are TRBV5-6 and TRBJ2-7; 8 bases are shared with TRBD2. Germline V CDR1 and CDR2: SGHDT, YYEEEE. This CDR3 spans 15 amino acids. The V gene end was trimmed by 3 bases and the J gene end by 5 bases; junction bases not matched to a gene: 10. DNA for the CDR3: TGTGCCAGCAGCTCCTCGGAGCGGGGGTTCGACGAGCAGTACTTC. Protein: CASSSSERGFDEQYF.

The chain recombines TRBV28 with TRBJ2-2; 7 bases match TRBD2. Germline CDR1 MDHEN, CDR2 SYDVKM. V shed 7 bases, J shed 4 bases, and the junction held 6 bases outside the gene matches. The CDR3 has 14 amino acids. CDR3 coding DNA: TGTGCCAGCAAGGTGGGCGGGGGCACCGGGGAGCTGTTTTTT. Protein product: CASKVGGGTGELFF. Drawing the rest from reference TRBV28 and TRBJ2-2, the complete variable domain is DVKVTQSSRYLVKRTGEKVFLECVQDMDHENMFWYRQDPGLGLRLIYFSYDVKMKEKGDIPEGYSVSREKKERFSLILESASTNQTSMYLCASKVGGGTGELFFGEGSRLTVL.

The rearrangement joins TRBV3-1 (or the pseudogene TRBV3-2) to TRBJ1-1; 10 bases align to TRBD1. The CDR3 totals 11 residues. In germline, CDR1 is LGHDT, CDR2 YNNKEL (reference sequence). V was pared by 9 bases and J by 8 bases, with 3 bases of the junction left unmatched. The CDR3 sequence is CASWDRGEAFF. The CDR3 DNA reads as TGTGCCAGTTGGGACAGGGGAGAAGCTTTCTTT.

The J gene is TRBJ2-1, the V gene TRBV5-6, with TRBD2 matching 7 bases. V was clipped by 0 bases and J by 7 bases; unmatched bases: 13. The CDR3 runs 17 residues. Germline V gene lookup returns CDR1 SGHDT and CDR2 YYEEEE. As DNA, the CDR3 is TGTGCCAGCAGCTTGGCTCTGAGCGGGACCTTAAGTAATGAGCAGTTCTTC. Translated: CASSLALSGTLSNEQFF.

The rearrangement links TRBV14 to TRBJ1-4; 10 bases line up with TRBD1. Germline V lookup: CDR1 SGHDN, CDR2 FVKESK. The trim removed 2 bases at V and 6 bases at J, leaving 6 bases unmatched. The CDR3 consists of 16 residues. CDR3 DNA sequence: TGTGCCAGCAGCCAATTAACCGGGACAGGGGATGAAAAACTGTTTTTT. It yields the protein CASSQLTGTGDEKLFF.

This clone was seen repeatedly, ten times or more. The rearrangement uses TRBV30 and TRBJ1-5; D is possibly TRBD1 (5 bases). The CDR3 spans 14 residues. V was clipped by 3 bases and J by 4 bases, with 13 bases between them. Looked up from germline, CDR1 is GTSNPN and CDR2 is SVGIG (reference sequence). The CDR3 DNA is TGTGCCTGGAGCCCGGGACTCACTAATCAGCCCCAGCATTTT. The encoded protein is CAWSPGLTNQPQHF.

The chain uses TRBV27 and TRBJ2-7; TRBD1 matches 9 bases. Unmatched junction bases numbered 13, after V lost 6 bases and J lost 7 bases. The CDR3 runs 15 residues. CDR1 MNHEY and CDR2 SMNVEV come from the germline V gene (reference sequence). The CDR3 is CASSPTGTGFGEQYF. In DNA form, the CDR3 reads TGTGCCAGCAGCCCTACCGGGACAGGGTTTGGAGAGCAGTACTTC.

This chain joins TRBV19 and TRBJ1-6; D not certain. Per germline, CDR1 LNHDA and CDR2 SQIVND (reference sequence). V was shortened by 11 bases and J by 13 bases, with 21 bases between the two germline ends. There are 13 residues in the CDR3. The CDR3 sequence is CAASYGVKNPLHF. DNA of the CDR3: TGTGCCGCCTCATACGGGGTGAAGAATCCCCTCCACTTT.

The rearrangement links TRBV3-1 (or the pseudogene TRBV3-2) to TRBJ2-7; D uncertain. V lost 4 bases and J 2 bases, leaving 9 bases between the germline ends. Germline V lookup: CDR1 LGHDT, CDR2 YNNKEL (reference sequence). The length of the CDR3 is 13 residues. In nucleotides, the CDR3 is TGTGCCAGCAGCCTATCCTATGCCTACGAGCAGTACTTC. This encodes CASSLSYAYEQYF.

The rearrangement uses TRBV20-1 and TRBJ2-7; tentatively, D is TRBD1 (6 bases). This CDR3 is built from 11 residues. V was pared by 1 base and J by 5 bases, with 6 bases between. Germline CDR1 is DFQATT and CDR2 is SNEGSKA (reference sequence). CDR3 in DNA: TGCAGTGCTAGAGGGACAGACGAGCAGTACTTC. This gives the protein CSARGTDEQYF.

This chain uses TRBV28 with TRBJ2-7; 7 bases line up with TRBD1. The CDR3 has 14 amino acids. CDR1 is MDHEN, CDR2 SYDVKM, per germline. The V gene end was trimmed by 8 bases and the J gene end by 3 bases; junction bases not matched to a gene: 10. The CDR3 is CASGKTGFGYEQYF. DNA for the CDR3: TGTGCCAGCGGGAAGACAGGGTTCGGCTACGAGCAGTACTTC.

The rearrangement uses TRBV15 and TRBJ1-4; 7 positions agree with TRBD1. Germline-derived CDR1 and CDR2 are LNHNV and YYDKDF (reference sequence). Losses at the gene ends were 4 bases for V and 6 bases for J; bases not matched to a gene: 8. CDR3 length equals 15 residues. The CDR3 DNA sequence: TGTGCCACCAGCAAGCCACAGGGGTTTGATGAAAAACTGTTTTTT. Encoded protein: CATSKPQGFDEKLFF.

CDR3 sequence reads: CSVLPAGLQETQYF. CDR3 DNA sequence: TGCAGCGTTCTTCCAGCGGGGCTCCAAGAGACCCAGTACTTC. The chain has TRBV29-1 and TRBJ2-5, with TRBD2 matching 7 bases. The CDR3 extends over 14 amino acids. Germline CDR1 SQVTM, CDR2 ANQGSEA. J gave up 1 base and V 5 bases, and 7 bases lay outside the gene matches.

The rearrangement uses TRBV9 and TRBJ1-5; D may be TRBD1 (5 bases). The V end lost 0 bases, the J end lost 3 bases, and 7 bases lay between the germline ends. There are 14 residues in the CDR3. Germline loops: CDR1 SGDLS, CDR2 YYNGEE. CDR3 coding DNA: TGTGCCAGCAGCGTAGCGGGGGACAATCAGCCCCAGCATTTT. The encoded protein is CASSVAGDNQPQHF. Supplemented by reference TRBV9 and TRBJ1-5, the full variable domain reads DSGVTQTPKHLITATGQRVTLRCSPRSGDLSVYWYQQSLDQGLQFLIQYYNGEERAKGNILERFSAQQFPDLHSELNLSSLELGDSALYFCASSVAGDNQPQHFGDGTRLSIL.